Below are 24 T cell receptor beta chains sequenced from a single sample in a study of cytotoxic CD8 clonotypes in ibrutinib-treated CLL. Clones were read by immunoSEQ multiplex PCR, and TCRdb kept only the in-frame ones, dropping some. The sample includes about 300,000 clones, about 64% of them seen just once. The starting material was PBMCs, obtained after 36 months of ibrutinib treatment. The receptors come from a human donor with chronic lymphocytic leukemia.

About this clone: Within the sample, other DNA sequences also encode this same CDR3. The chain combines TRBV19 with TRBJ2-7; weak D call: TRBD2 (6 bases). V shed 5 bases and J shed 2 bases, with 13 bases lying between them. Germline CDR1 LNHDA, CDR2 SQIVND (reference sequence). The CDR3 runs 14 residues. The CDR3 loop is CASSWTSGAYEQYF. The CDR3 DNA reads as TGTGCCAGTAGTTGGACCTCGGGGGCCTACGAGCAGTACTTC. The complete variable domain, with remaining parts taken from reference TRBV19 and TRBJ2-7, reads DGGITQSPKYLFRKEGQNVTLSCEQNLNHDAMYWYRQDPGQGLRLIYYSQIVNDFQKGDIAEGYSVSREKKESFPLTVTSAQKNPTAFYLCASSWTSGAYEQYFGPGTRLTVT.

This clone occurred a few times. The V and J genes are TRBV6-5 and TRBJ2-1; TRBD1 might be the D (5 bases). The germline V and J ends were trimmed by 4 bases and 4 bases, with 8 bases remaining between them. Germline V gene sequence: CDR1 MNHEY, CDR2 SVGAGI. This CDR3 region has 13 residues. The CDR3 loop is CASSSRQYNEQFF. The CDR3 DNA sequence: TGTGCCAGCAGTTCCCGACAGTACAATGAGCAGTTCTTC.

The rearrangement links TRBV15 to TRBJ2-5; D gene uncertain. The CDR3 is 17 amino acids. V lost 1 base to trimming and J lost 0 bases, with 15 bases between them. Looked up from germline, CDR1 is LNHNV and CDR2 is YYDKDF (reference sequence). CDR3 coding DNA: TGTGCCACCAGCAGAGCCTACGGACGGTGGGACCAAGAGACCCAGTACTTC. Translation: CATSRAYGRWDQETQYF.

Comments on this clone: This CDR3 is missing its conserved last phenylalanine or tryptophan, likely due to a read error. No DNA is shown, since the ends of the CDR3 on it are uncertain; the CDR3 is the one TCRdb lists. J is TRBJ2-7 and V is TRBV7-9; the DNA was not compared with TRBD1, the D call given in the table. CDR1 and CDR2 (germline): SEHNR, FQNEAQ (reference sequence). The CDR3 contains 12 residues when both ends are counted. The CDR3 reads CASSLAGQGALL.

The chain employs TRBV6-5 and TRBJ2-5; TRBD1 agrees at 10 bases. The CDR3 spans 14 residues. V dropped 5 bases and J dropped 5; count of bases not matched to a gene: 5. Germline V gene data show CDR1 as MNHEY and CDR2 as SVGAGI. CDR3 sequence reads: CASSRQGAWETQYF. The DNA of the CDR3 is TGTGCCAGCAGTCGACAGGGGGCGTGGGAGACCCAGTACTTC.

The chain uses TRBV27 and TRBJ2-1; D remains ambiguous. V was shortened by 2 bases and J by 0 bases, with 8 bases between the two germline ends. CDR1 and CDR2 from the germline V gene are MNHEY and SMNVEV (reference sequence). This CDR3 has 15 amino acids. CDR3 region: CASSLLDISYNEQFF. The CDR3 region has the DNA TGTGCCAGCAGTTTACTCGACATCTCCTACAATGAGCAGTTCTTC.

The chain is built from TRBV6-1 and TRBJ2-7; the D is unclear. The V end was cut by 0 bases, the J end by 3 bases, with 12 bases between. The CDR3 loop spans 15 amino acids. In germline, CDR1 is MNHNS, CDR2 SASEGT. In nucleotides, the CDR3 is TGTGCCAGCAGTGAAGCCCTGATGTCTCACTACGAGCAGTACTTC. Its translation: CASSEALMSHYEQYF.

The chain employs TRBV15 and TRBJ1-2; D is perhaps TRBD1 (6 bases). Trimming removed 3 bases from V and 4 bases from J, with 6 bases in between. From germline, CDR1 is LNHNV and CDR2 YYDKDF (reference sequence). This CDR3 is built from 12 residues. The CDR3 DNA reads TGTGCCACCAGCAGGACAGGCTATGGCTACACCTTC. Residues: CATSRTGYGYTF. Full variable domain (remainder filled in from reference TRBV15 and TRBJ1-2): DAMVIQNPRYQVTQFGKPVTLSCSQTLNHNVMYWYQQKSSQAPKLLFHYYDKDFNNEADTPDNFQSRRPNTSFCFLDIRSPGLGDTAMYLCATSRTGYGYTFGSGTRLTVV.

The rearrangement uses TRBV27 and TRBJ2-1; no reliable D call. Per the germline V gene, CDR1 is MNHEY and CDR2 is SMNVEV (reference sequence). V lost 3 bases to trimming and J lost 11 bases, with 14 bases between them. CDR3 length equals 13 residues. DNA for the CDR3: TGTGCCAGCAGTTTGTTTAGGGCGGAGAAGCAGTTCTTC. Translating gives CASSLFRAEKQFF.

Only a few counts were recorded for this clone. V and J are TRBV6-6 and TRBJ1-5, with TRBD1 matching over 7 bases. Unmatched junction bases numbered 3, after V lost 8 bases and J lost 5 bases. CDR1 and CDR2 from the germline V gene are MNHNY and SVGAGI (reference sequence). The CDR3 length is 12 residues. CDR3 region: CASATGDQPQHF. The CDR3 DNA sequence: TGTGCCAGCGCTACAGGGGATCAGCCCCAGCATTTT.

This clone was seen only once. V gene TRBV4-3 combines with J gene TRBJ1-1; TRBD1 matches at 8 bases. Germline CDR1 and CDR2: LGHNA and YSLEER. Losses at the gene ends were 1 base for V and 4 bases for J; bases not matched to a gene: 5. The CDR3 has 15 amino acids. CDR3 DNA: TGCGCCAGCAGCCAAGGGTTGGACAGGGTCACTGAAGCTTTCTTT. This encodes CASSQGLDRVTEAFF.

The chain uses TRBV18 and TRBJ2-1; D ambiguous. CDR1 is KGHSH and CDR2 is LQKENI in the germline V gene. Trimming took 6 bases from V and 7 from J, leaving 10 bases between them. CDR3 size: 12 residues. The CDR3 sequence is CASSRDLNEQFF. CDR3 bases: TGTGCCAGCTCTAGGGATCTTAATGAGCAGTTCTTC.

The rearrangement uses TRBV6-5 and TRBJ2-3; TRBD1 or TRBD2 may be the D gene (7 bases each). V dropped 2 bases and J dropped 5 bases, with 14 bases sitting between them. This CDR3 has 15 residues. Germline-derived CDR1 and CDR2 are MNHEY and SVGAGI. The CDR3 nucleotides read TGTGCCAGCAGTTACGGGGAGGGGGCGGTAGATACGCAGTATTTT. Translated, it gives CASSYGEGAVDTQYF.

This chain uses TRBV7-9 with TRBJ2-3, with no clear D. The V and J ends lost 6 bases and 0 bases respectively, with 13 bases between them. Germline V gene data show CDR1 as SEHNR and CDR2 as FQNEAQ (reference sequence). This CDR3 is 15 amino acids long. The CDR3 region is CASSSRTPSTDTQYF. The CDR3 nucleotides are TGTGCCAGCAGTTCCCGGACGCCCAGCACAGATACGCAGTATTTT. Full variable domain (remainder filled in from reference TRBV7-9 and TRBJ2-3): DTGVSQNPRHKITKRGQNVTFRCDPISEHNRLYWYRQTLGQGPEFLTYFQNEAQLEKSRLLSDRFSAERPKGSFSTLEIQRTEQGDSAMYLCASSSRTPSTDTQYFGPGTRLTVL.

The rearrangement joins TRBV4-1 to TRBJ1-2; perhaps TRBD1 as D (6 bases). CDR3 length: 15 amino acids. Germline CDR1 is MGHRA and CDR2 is YSYEKL. V dropped 3 bases and J dropped 4 bases, with 15 bases sitting between them. The CDR3 sequence is CASSQETGTRYGYTF. The CDR3 DNA follows: TGCGCCAGCAGCCAGGAGACCGGGACACGCTATGGCTACACCTTC.

This chain links TRBV27 with TRBJ1-2; D gene uncertain. Germline V gene lookup returns CDR1 MNHEY and CDR2 SMNVEV (reference sequence). This CDR3 is 13 amino acids long. V lost 5 bases, J lost 5 bases, and 12 bases lay in between. The CDR3 loop is CASSQDGWYGYTF. CDR3 nucleotides: TGTGCCAGCAGTCAGGATGGGTGGTATGGCTACACCTTC.

This clone has just a few counts. The chain's CDR3 is CASSLWAYNSPLHF. CDR3 nucleotides: TGTGCCAGCAGTTTATGGGCGTATAATTCACCCCTCCACTTT. The J gene is TRBJ1-6, the V gene TRBV27, with no clear D. The V gene's germline CDR1 is MNHEY and CDR2 SMNVEV (reference sequence). The CDR3 has 14 amino acids. V lost 1 base, J lost 4 bases, and 5 bases lay in between.

The sample holds a few counts of this clone. J is TRBJ1-6 and V is TRBV25-1, with TRBD1 matching over 12 bases. Germline trimming cut 7 bases from V and 10 bases from J; bases unmatched to any gene: 5. This CDR3 region has 14 residues. The germline CDR1 and CDR2 sequences are MGHDK and SYGVNS. CDR3 protein: CASTGTGGGSPLHF. CDR3 nucleotides: TGTGCCAGCACGGGGACAGGGGGCGGATCACCCCTCCACTTT. Filled out from reference TRBV25-1 and TRBJ1-6, the complete variable domain reads EADIYQTPRYLVIGTGKKITLECSQTMGHDKMYWYQQDPGMELHLIHYSYGVNSTEKGDLSSESTVSRIRTEHFPLTLESARPSHTSQYLCASTGTGGGSPLHFGNGTRLTVT.

For this clone: This same CDR3 is encoded by further DNA sequences in the sample. The V call is TRBV29-1, the J call TRBJ2-7; 10 bases fit TRBD1. Germline lookup yields CDR1 SQVTM and CDR2 ANQGSEA. The CDR3 covers 13 residues. The J segment lost 3 bases and the V segment lost 3 bases, leaving 2 bases of the junction unmatched. For the CDR3, the DNA is TGCAGCGTTGAGGGGACAGGGGACTACGAGCAGTACTTC. Residues: CSVEGTGDYEQYF.

The rearrangement joins TRBV2 to TRBJ2-2; D possibly corresponds to TRBD2 (5 bases). Germline V gene sequence: CDR1 SNHLY, CDR2 FYNNEI. Trimming removed 8 bases at V and 0 bases at J, with 13 bases between. The length of the CDR3 is 15 residues. The CDR3 sequence: CASSGVVSNTGELFF. CDR3 nucleotide sequence: TGTGCCAGCTCCGGGGTTGTTTCGAACACCGGGGAGCTGTTTTTT.

The V and J genes are TRBV7-9 and TRBJ2-3; a weak D match, TRBD2 (6 bases). The CDR3 contains 14 residues. Germline V gene data show CDR1 as SEHNR and CDR2 as FQNEAQ (reference sequence). V lost 4 bases and J lost 2, with 10 bases in between. The CDR3 nucleotides read TGTGCCAGCAGCTCCTGGAGGGACACAGATACGCAGTATTTT. Its protein product is CASSSWRDTDTQYF.

In nucleotides, the CDR3 is TGTGCCAGCAGCTTGATGGTGAGGGGGCTGCAGCCCCAGCATTTT. It translates to CASSLMVRGLQPQHF. This chain connects TRBV7-8 to TRBJ1-5; 7 bases align to TRBD1. Trimming at V came to 3 bases and at J to 7 bases, leaving 9 bases not matched to a gene. The CDR3 contains 15 residues. CDR1 and CDR2 from the germline V gene are SGHVS and FQNEAQ. The full variable domain, in which reference TRBV7-8 and TRBJ1-5 provide the parts outside the CDR3, is GAGVSQSPRYKVAKRGQDVALRCDPISGHVSLFWYQQALGQGPEFLTYFQNEAQLDKSGLPSDRFFAERPEGSVSTLKIQRTQQEDSAVYLCASSLMVRGLQPQHFGDGTRLSIL.

J is TRBJ1-2 and V is TRBV5-5, with D possibly TRBD1 on 5 matching bases. Germline CDR1 SGHKS, CDR2 YYEKEE (reference sequence). The CDR3 is 19 residues long. The V and J ends lost 0 bases and 0 bases respectively, with 21 bases between them. The CDR3 coding sequence is TGTGCCAGCAGCTTGGGGTTTTCAGGGCCTCGTATTGCTAACTATGGCTACACCTTC. Encoded protein: CASSLGFSGPRIANYGYTF.

This clone was seen more than once but under ten times. This sequence joins TRBV27 and TRBJ1-5, with no clear D. The V end was cut by 4 bases, the J end by 7 bases, with 11 bases between. Germline CDR1 is MNHEY and CDR2 is SMNVEV (reference sequence). The CDR3 is made up of 13 amino acids. CDR3 protein: CASSSILGQPQHF. The CDR3 coding sequence is TGTGCCAGCAGTTCCATCCTAGGGCAGCCCCAGCATTTT.